This T cell receptor (beta chain) comes out of a study of T-cell reconstitution after alpha-beta-depleted transplantation in children. This CDR3 contains 16 residues. V trimming: 5 bases; J trimming: 7 bases; junction bases outside the gene matches: 11. The germline gives CDR1 SGHAT, CDR2 FQNNGV. This clonotype was counted between two and nine times. Library preparation (for TCRbeta) was performed with unique molecular identifiers. Each CDR3 protein gets one entry after TCRdb re-called the PCR reads with MiXCR. This table holds about 610,000 distinct CDR3 sequences, approximately 10% found once. The sample in question was PBMCs from the stem cell graft donor, obtained from the stem cell graft. The chain combines TRBV11-2 with TRBJ2-1; TRBD2 agrees at 10 bases. This TCR was sampled from a human donor who donated a stem cell graft to a child with acute myeloid leukemia. Here the CDR3 DNA reads TGTGCCAGCAGCCCCAGACTAGCGGGTTCAGGAAATGAGCAGTTCTTC. Translation gives CASSPRLAGSGNEQFF.